These T cell receptor beta chains were read from a single sample in a study of cytomegalovirus exposure and HLA in healthy donors. Generated by immunoSEQ multiplex PCR, the TCRdb table keeps only in-frame clones and is missing some. The sample lists about 120,000 clones; 86% were seen once. Sequencing was carried out using PBMCs. The receptors come from a man aged 18-30 years in good health and CMV-seronegative. Both conserved end residues are trimmed from each CDR3.

>TRBV5-6|TRBJ1-2
ASSLFGTGGDYGYT
>TRBV2|TRBJ2-5
ASRGDSQETQY
>TRBV5-5|TRBJ2-7
ASSRRDGSWEQY
>TRBV5-1|TRBJ2-3
ASSLGAHKADTQY
>TRBV7-9|TRBJ2-5
ASSWGTAVQETQY
>TRBV28|TRBJ2-7
ASSFKVPGTIVTYEQY
>TRBV29-1|TRBJ1-2
SVETGGPGRNYGYT
>TRBV30|TRBJ1-4
AWSAGGNPTNEKLF
>TRBV6-5|TRBJ2-2
ASSFKRGANTGELF
>TRBV6-5|TRBJ2-3
ASRKNGQHTDTQY
>TRBV27|TRBJ2-7
ASSLLAGPNEQY
>TRBV6-1|TRBJ1-2
ASSEGGGGINYGYT
>TRBV7-9|TRBJ2-7
ASSLAGSSEQY